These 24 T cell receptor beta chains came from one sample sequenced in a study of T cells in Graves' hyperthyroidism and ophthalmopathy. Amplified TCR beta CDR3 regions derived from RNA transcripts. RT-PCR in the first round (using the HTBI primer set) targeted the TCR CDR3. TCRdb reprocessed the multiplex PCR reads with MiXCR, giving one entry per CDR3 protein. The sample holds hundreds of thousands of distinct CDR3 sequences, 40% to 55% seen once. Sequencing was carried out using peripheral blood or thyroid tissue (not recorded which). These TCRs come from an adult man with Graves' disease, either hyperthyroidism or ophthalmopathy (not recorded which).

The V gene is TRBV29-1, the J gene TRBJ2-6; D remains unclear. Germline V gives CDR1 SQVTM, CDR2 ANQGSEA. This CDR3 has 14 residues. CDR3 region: CRAHTLSGANVLTF. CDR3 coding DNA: TGCAGAGCCCATACTTTATCTGGGGCCAACGTCCTGACTTTC.

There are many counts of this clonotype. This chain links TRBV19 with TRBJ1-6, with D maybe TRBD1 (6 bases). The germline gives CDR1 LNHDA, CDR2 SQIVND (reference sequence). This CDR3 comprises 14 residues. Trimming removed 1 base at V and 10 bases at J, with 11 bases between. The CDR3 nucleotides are TGTGCCAGTAGTATAGGACAGGTGCGGTCACCCCTCCACTTT. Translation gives CASSIGQVRSPLHF.

The CDR3 DNA sequence: TGCAGCTTAGACGGCCTAAATCAGCCCCAGCATTTT. Amino acids: CSLDGLNQPQHF. V gene TRBV29-1 combines with J gene TRBJ1-5; D is unclear. Trimming took 8 bases from V and 4 from J, leaving 12 bases between them. Germline V CDR1 and CDR2: SQVTM, ANQGSEA. This CDR3 is built from 12 residues.

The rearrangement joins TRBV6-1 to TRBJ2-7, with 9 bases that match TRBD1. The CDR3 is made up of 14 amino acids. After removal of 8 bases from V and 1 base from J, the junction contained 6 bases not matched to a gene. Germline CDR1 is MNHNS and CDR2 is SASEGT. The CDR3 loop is CASRRGQGSYEQYF. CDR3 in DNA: TGTGCCAGCCGTCGGGGACAGGGTTCCTACGAGCAGTACTTC.

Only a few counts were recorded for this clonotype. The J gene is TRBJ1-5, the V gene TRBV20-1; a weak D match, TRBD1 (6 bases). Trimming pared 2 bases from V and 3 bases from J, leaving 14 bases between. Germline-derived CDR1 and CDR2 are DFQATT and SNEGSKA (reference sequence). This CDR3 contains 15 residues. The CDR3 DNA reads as TGCAGTGCTAGACTCGGAACAGGGACCAATCAGCCCCAGCATTTT. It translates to CSARLGTGTNQPQHF.

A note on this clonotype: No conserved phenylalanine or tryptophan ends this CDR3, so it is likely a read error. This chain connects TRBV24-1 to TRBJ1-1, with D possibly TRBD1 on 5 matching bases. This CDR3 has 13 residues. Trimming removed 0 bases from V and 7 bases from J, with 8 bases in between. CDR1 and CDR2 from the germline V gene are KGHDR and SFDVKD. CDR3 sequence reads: CATSDLLGLEAFL. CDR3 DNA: TGTGCCACCAGTGATTTGCTGGGACTTGAAGCTTTCCTT.

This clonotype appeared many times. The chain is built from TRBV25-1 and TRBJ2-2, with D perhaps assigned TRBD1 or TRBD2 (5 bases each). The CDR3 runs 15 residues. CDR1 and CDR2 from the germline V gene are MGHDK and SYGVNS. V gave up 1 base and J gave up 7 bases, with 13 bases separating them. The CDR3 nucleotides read TGTGCCAGCAGTGAATCCCGGGGACGTGACGGGGAGCTGTTTTTT. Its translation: CASSESRGRDGELFF. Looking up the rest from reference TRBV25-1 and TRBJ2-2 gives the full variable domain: EADIYQTPRYLVIGTGKKITLECSQTMGHDKMYWYQQDPGMELHLIHYSYGVNSTEKGDLSSESTVSRIRTEHFPLTLESARPSHTSQYLCASSESRGRDGELFFGEGSRLTVL.

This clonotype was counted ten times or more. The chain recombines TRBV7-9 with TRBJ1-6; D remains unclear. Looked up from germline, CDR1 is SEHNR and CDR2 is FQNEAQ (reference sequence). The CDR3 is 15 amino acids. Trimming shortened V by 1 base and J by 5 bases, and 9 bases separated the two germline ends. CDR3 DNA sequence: TGTGCCAGCAGCTTAGGGTTGCCGGATAATTCACCCCTCCACTTT. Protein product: CASSLGLPDNSPLHF.

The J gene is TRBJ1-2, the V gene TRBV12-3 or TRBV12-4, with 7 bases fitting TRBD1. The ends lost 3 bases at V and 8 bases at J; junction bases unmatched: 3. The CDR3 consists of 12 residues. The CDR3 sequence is CASSLQGEGYTF. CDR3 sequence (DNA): TGTGCCAGCAGTTTGCAGGGGGAAGGCTACACCTTC.

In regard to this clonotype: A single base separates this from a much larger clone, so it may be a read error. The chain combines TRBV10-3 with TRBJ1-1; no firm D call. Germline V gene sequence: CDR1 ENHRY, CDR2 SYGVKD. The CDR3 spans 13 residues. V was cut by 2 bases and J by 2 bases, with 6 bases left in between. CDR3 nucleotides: TGTGCCATCAGTGAGCGGGCTAACACTGAAGCTTTCTTT. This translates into CAISERANTEAFF.

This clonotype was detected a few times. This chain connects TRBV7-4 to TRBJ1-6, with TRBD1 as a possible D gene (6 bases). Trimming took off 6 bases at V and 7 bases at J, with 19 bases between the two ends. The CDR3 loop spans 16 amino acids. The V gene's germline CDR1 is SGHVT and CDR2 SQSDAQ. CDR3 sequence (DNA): TGTGCCAGCAGTGTTCACAGGGAGTATGGAAATTCACCCCTCCACTTT. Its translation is CASSVHREYGNSPLHF.

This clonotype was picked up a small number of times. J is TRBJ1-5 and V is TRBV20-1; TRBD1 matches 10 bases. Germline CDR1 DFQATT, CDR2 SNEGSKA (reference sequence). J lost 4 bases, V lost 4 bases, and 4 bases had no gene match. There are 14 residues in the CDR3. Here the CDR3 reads CSAKWTGGNQPQHF. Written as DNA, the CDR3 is TGCAGTGCTAAATGGACAGGGGGTAATCAGCCCCAGCATTTT.

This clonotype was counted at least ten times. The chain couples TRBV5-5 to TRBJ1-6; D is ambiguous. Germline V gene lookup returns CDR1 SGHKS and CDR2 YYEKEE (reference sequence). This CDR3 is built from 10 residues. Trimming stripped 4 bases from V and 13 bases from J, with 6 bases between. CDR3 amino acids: CASSPVPLHF. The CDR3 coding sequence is TGTGCCAGCAGCCCGGTTCCCCTCCACTTT.

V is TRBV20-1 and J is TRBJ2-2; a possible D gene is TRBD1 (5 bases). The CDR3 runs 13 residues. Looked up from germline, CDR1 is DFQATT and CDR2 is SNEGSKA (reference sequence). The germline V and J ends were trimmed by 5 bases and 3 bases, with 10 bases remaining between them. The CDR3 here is CSAVDTYTGELFF. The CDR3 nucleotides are TGCAGTGCTGTGGACACATACACCGGGGAGCTGTTTTTT.

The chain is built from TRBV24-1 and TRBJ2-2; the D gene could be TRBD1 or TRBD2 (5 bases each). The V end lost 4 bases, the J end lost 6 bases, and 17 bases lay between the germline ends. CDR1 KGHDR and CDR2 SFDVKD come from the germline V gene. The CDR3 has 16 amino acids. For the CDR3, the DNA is TGTGCCACCAGTGACCAGGGACCCCTGGGGGCCGGGGAGCTGTTTTTT. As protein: CATSDQGPLGAGELFF.

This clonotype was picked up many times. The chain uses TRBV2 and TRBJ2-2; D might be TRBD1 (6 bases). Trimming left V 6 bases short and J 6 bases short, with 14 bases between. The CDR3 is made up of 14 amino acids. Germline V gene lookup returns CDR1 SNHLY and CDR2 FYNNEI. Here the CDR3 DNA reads TGTGCCAGCAGCCCCTCAGGGGTATCCGGGGAGCTGTTTTTT. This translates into CASSPSGVSGELFF. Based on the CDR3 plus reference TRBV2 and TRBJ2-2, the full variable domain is EPEVTQTPSHQVTQMGQEVILRCVPISNHLYFYWYRQILGQKVEFLVSFYNNEISEKSEIFDDQFSVERPDGSNFTLKIRSTKLEDSAMYFCASSPSGVSGELFFGEGSRLTVL.

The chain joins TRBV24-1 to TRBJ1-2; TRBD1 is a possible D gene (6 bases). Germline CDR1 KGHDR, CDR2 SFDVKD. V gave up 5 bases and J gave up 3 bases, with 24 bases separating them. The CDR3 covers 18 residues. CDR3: CATSGPKPQGLSDYGYTF. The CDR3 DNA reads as TGTGCCACCAGTGGCCCAAAACCGCAGGGGCTAAGTGACTATGGCTACACCTTC.

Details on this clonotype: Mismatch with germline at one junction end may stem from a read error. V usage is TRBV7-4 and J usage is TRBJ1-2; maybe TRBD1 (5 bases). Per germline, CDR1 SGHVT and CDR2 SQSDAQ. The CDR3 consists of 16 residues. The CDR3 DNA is TGCGCCAGCAGCCCCAGCTGGACTCAGGGAAACTATGGCTACACCTTC. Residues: CASSPSWTQGNYGYTF.

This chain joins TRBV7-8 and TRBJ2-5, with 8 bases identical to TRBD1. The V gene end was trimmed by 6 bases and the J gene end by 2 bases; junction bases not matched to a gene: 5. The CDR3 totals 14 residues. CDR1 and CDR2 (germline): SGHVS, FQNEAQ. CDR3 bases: TGTGCCAGCAGTGGACAGGGAAGGCAAGAGACCCAGTACTTC. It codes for CASSGQGRQETQYF.

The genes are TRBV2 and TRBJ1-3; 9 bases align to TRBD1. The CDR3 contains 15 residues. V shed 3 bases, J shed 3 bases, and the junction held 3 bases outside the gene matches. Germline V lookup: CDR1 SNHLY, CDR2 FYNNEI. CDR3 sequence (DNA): TGTGCCAGCAGTGATGCGGACAGGGGTGGAAACACCATATATTTT. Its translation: CASSDADRGGNTIYF. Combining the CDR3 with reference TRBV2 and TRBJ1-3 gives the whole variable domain EPEVTQTPSHQVTQMGQEVILRCVPISNHLYFYWYRQILGQKVEFLVSFYNNEISEKSEIFDDQFSVERPDGSNFTLKIRSTKLEDSAMYFCASSDADRGGNTIYFGEGSWLTVV.

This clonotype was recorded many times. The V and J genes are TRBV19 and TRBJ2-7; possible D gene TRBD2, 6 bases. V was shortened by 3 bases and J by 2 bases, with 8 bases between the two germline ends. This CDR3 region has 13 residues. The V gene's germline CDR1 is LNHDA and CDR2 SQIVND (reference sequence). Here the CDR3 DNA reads TGTGCCAGTAGTATCTGGGGGGCCTACGAGCAGTACTTC. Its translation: CASSIWGAYEQYF. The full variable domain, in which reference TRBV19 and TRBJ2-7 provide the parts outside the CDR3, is DGGITQSPKYLFRKEGQNVTLSCEQNLNHDAMYWYRQDPGQGLRLIYYSQIVNDFQKGDIAEGYSVSREKKESFPLTVTSAQKNPTAFYLCASSIWGAYEQYFGPGTRLTVT.

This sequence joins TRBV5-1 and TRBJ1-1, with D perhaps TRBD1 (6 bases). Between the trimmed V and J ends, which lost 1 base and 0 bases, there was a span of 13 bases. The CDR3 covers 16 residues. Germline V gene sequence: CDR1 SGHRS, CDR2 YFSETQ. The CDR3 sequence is CASSLSGGGMNTEAFF. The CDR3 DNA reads TGCGCCAGCAGCTTGTCCGGGGGCGGAATGAACACTGAAGCTTTCTTT.

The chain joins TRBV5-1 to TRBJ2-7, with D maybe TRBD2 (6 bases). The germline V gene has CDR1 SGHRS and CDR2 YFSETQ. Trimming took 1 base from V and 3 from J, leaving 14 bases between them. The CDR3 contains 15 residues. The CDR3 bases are TGCGCCAGCAGCTTGACTGGAGGGGCCCTCTACGAGCAGTACTTC. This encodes CASSLTGGALYEQYF. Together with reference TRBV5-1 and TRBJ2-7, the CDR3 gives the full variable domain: KAGVTQTPRYLIKTRGQQVTLSCSPISGHRSVSWYQQTPGQGLQFLFEYFSETQRNKGNFPGRFSGRQFSNSRSEMNVSTLELGDSALYLCASSLTGGALYEQYFGPGTRLTVT.

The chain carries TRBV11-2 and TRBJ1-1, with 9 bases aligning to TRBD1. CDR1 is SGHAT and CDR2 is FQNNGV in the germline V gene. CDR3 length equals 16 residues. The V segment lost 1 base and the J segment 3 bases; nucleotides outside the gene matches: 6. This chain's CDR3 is CASSLVSRTGDTEAFF. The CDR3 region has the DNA TGTGCCAGCAGCTTAGTTTCCCGGACAGGGGACACTGAAGCTTTCTTT. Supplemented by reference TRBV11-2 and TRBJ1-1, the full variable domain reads EAGVAQSPRYKIIEKRQSVAFWCNPISGHATLYWYQQILGQGPKLLIQFQNNGVVDDSQLPKDRFSAERLKGVDSTLKIQPAKLEDSAVYLCASSLVSRTGDTEAFFGQGTRLTVV.